Shown below are 25 T cell receptor beta chains from a single sample sequenced in a study of CD8 T cells in ankylosing spondylitis. MiXCR, run by TCRdb on the 5' RACE reads, gives a single entry per CDR3 protein. The table records roughly 100,000 distinct CDR3 sequences, 8% to 10% of them present only once. Material: blood, either unsorted or a sorted T cell fraction (not recorded which). Receptors originate from a male donor with ankylosing spondylitis or in good health (not recorded which).

This clonotype has a count of ten or more. The CDR3 coding sequence is TGTGCTAGTGGTTTGGTTGGGCAGCCCCAGCATTTT. It translates to CASGLVGQPQHF. The chain couples TRBV12-5 to TRBJ1-5; no reliable D call. CDR3 size: 12 residues. The V gene lost 0 bases and the J gene lost 7 bases, with 4 bases spanning the gap. Germline CDR1 reads LGHNT; CDR2 reads FRNRAP.

This clonotype was observed at least ten times. The rearrangement uses TRBV5-8 and TRBJ1-5; possibly TRBD1 for D (6 bases). CDR3 length equals 15 residues. Germline CDR1 is SGHTS and CDR2 is YDEGEE. With 0 bases removed from V and 0 bases from J, the gap between germline ends came to 7 bases. The CDR3 nucleotides are TGTGCCAGCAGCTTGGGGACAGTTAGCAATCAGCCCCAGCATTTT. It translates to CASSLGTVSNQPQHF.

There are a few counts of this clonotype. This may be a read error: a much more frequent sequence differs by one nucleotide. V and J are TRBV12-3 or TRBV12-4 and TRBJ2-7, with D unclear. This CDR3 has 12 residues. The CDR3 DNA follows: TGTGTCAGCAGGATAGGGCCCAACGAGCAGTACTTC. Its translation: CVSRIGPNEQYF.

This clonotype was recorded at least ten times. This chain connects TRBV6-6 to TRBJ2-1; 8 nucleotides agree with TRBD2. The germline gives CDR1 MNHNY, CDR2 SVGAGI (reference sequence). Trimming took 0 bases from V and 7 from J; bases not matched to a gene: 8. CDR3 length: 16 amino acids. This CDR3 is CASSYSRIAGLNEQFF. CDR3 bases: TGTGCCAGCAGTTACTCGAGGATAGCGGGATTAAATGAGCAGTTCTTC.

This chain uses TRBV5-5 with TRBJ2-5; weak D call: TRBD1 (6 bases). CDR3 length equals 14 residues. CDR1 and CDR2 from the germline V gene are SGHKS and YYEKEE (reference sequence). V lost 3 bases and J lost 5, with 14 bases in between. This CDR3 reads CASSSNREGETQYF. CDR3 sequence (DNA): TGTGCCAGCAGCTCTAACAGGGAAGGGGAGACCCAGTACTTC. Full variable domain (outside the CDR3, taken from reference TRBV5-5 and TRBJ2-5): DAGVTQSPTHLIKTRGQQVTLRCSPISGHKSVSWYQQVLGQGPQFIFQYYEKEERGRGNFPDRFSARQFPNYSSELNVNALLLGDSALYLCASSSNREGETQYFGPGTRLLVL.

The chain has TRBV2 and TRBJ2-4; no firm D call. CDR3 length equals 13 residues. CDR1 is SNHLY and CDR2 is FYNNEI in the germline V gene. The V and J ends lost 3 bases and 9 bases respectively, with 12 bases between them. CDR3 nucleotide sequence: TGTGCCAGCAGTGACAGGAGCAAGGTCATTCAGTACTTC. Residues: CASSDRSKVIQYF.

The table lists this clonotype with many counts. The chain has TRBV20-1 and TRBJ2-1, with unresolved D. The CDR3 is 11 amino acids. V was trimmed by 6 bases and J by 3 bases, leaving 6 bases between them. Per germline, CDR1 DFQATT and CDR2 SNEGSKA (reference sequence). This chain's CDR3 is CSAKSYNEQFF. Written as DNA, the CDR3 is TGCAGTGCCAAAAGCTACAATGAGCAGTTCTTC.

This clonotype has a count of ten or more. The chain recombines TRBV6-2 or TRBV6-3 with TRBJ1-5, with unresolved D. The CDR3 totals 13 residues. V gave up 6 bases and J gave up 5 bases, with 11 bases separating them. The V gene's germline CDR1 is MNHEY and CDR2 SVGEGT. The CDR3 sequence: CASSSRIHQPQHF. In DNA, the CDR3 is TGTGCCAGCAGCTCCAGGATACATCAGCCCCAGCATTTT.

The chain uses TRBV20-1 and TRBJ1-5, with 7 bases matching TRBD1. This CDR3 region has 16 residues. The germline V gene encodes CDR1 DFQATT and CDR2 SNEGSKA (reference sequence). V trimming: 5 bases; J trimming: 0 bases; junction bases outside the gene matches: 10. The CDR3 sequence: CSARGQSPFSNQPQHF. In DNA, the CDR3 is TGCAGTGCTCGGGGACAGTCACCGTTTAGCAATCAGCCCCAGCATTTT.

The chain combines TRBV3-1 with TRBJ2-1, with D tentatively TRBD2 (6 bases). The V gene lost 3 bases and the J gene lost 8 bases, with 17 bases spanning the gap. Germline loops: CDR1 LGHDT, CDR2 YNNKEL (reference sequence). CDR3 length equals 15 residues. The CDR3 DNA is TGTGCCAGCAGCCAGCTCGGGACTCCGGAAGATGAGCAGTTCTTC. This gives the protein CASSQLGTPEDEQFF.

This clonotype has ten or more counts. The chain combines TRBV7-2 with TRBJ2-4; D might be TRBD2 (6 bases). The V and J ends lost 5 bases and 0 bases respectively, with 17 bases between them. CDR1 SGHTA and CDR2 FQGNSA come from the germline V gene. The CDR3 spans 17 residues. The CDR3 DNA follows: TGTGCCAGCAGCGACCGCCGGGACTTCCTAGCCAAAAACATTCAGTACTTC. It is translated as CASSDRRDFLAKNIQYF.

This clonotype appeared many times. The chain employs TRBV6-5 and TRBJ2-1; 8 nucleotides match TRBD2. CDR3 length: 14 residues. In germline, CDR1 is MNHEY, CDR2 SVGAGI. J gave up 7 bases and V 2 bases, and 4 bases lay outside the gene matches. The chain's CDR3 is CASSYQREINEQFF. CDR3 bases: TGTGCCAGCAGTTACCAGCGGGAGATAAATGAGCAGTTCTTC.

This clonotype was recorded many times. V gene TRBV6-2 or TRBV6-3 combines with J gene TRBJ2-2; no clear D gene. Trimming took 1 base from V and 7 from J, leaving 4 bases between them. The CDR3 contains 12 residues. CDR1 is MNHEY, CDR2 SVGEGT, per germline. CDR3 sequence: CASSYYGGELFF. DNA of the CDR3: TGTGCCAGCAGTTACTACGGCGGGGAGCTGTTTTTT.

This clonotype was detected ten times or more. The chain couples TRBV7-2 to TRBJ2-5; D is perhaps TRBD1 (6 bases). Germline V gives CDR1 SGHTA, CDR2 FQGNSA. The CDR3 has 14 amino acids. V was trimmed by 5 bases and J by 4 bases, leaving 14 bases between them. CDR3 DNA sequence: TGTGCCAGCAGCCGCTTTTTCAGGGGAGAGACCCAGTACTTC. This encodes CASSRFFRGETQYF.

This clonotype was detected ten times or more. CDR3 amino acids: CAISEFPSTDTQYF. DNA for the CDR3: TGTGCCATCAGTGAGTTCCCTAGCACAGATACGCAGTATTTT. This chain joins TRBV10-3 and TRBJ2-3; D remains unclear. The CDR3 extends over 14 amino acids. Germline loops: CDR1 ENHRY, CDR2 SYGVKD. The V end was cut by 1 base, the J end by 0 bases, with 5 bases between.

This clonotype came up many times. This rearrangement joins TRBV25-1 to TRBJ1-2; D not certain. Germline V CDR1 and CDR2: MGHDK, SYGVNS. The CDR3 is 13 amino acids. Trimming cost V 1 base and J 8 bases, with 11 bases left between them. The CDR3 nucleotides are TGTGCCAGCAGTGAATGGGCGGTCGAAGGCTACACCTTC. Protein: CASSEWAVEGYTF.

In this sample, this clonotype turned up many times. CDR3 amino acids: CASSDRGPYGYTF. In nucleotides, the CDR3 is TGTGCCAGCAGTGACAGGGGACCCTATGGCTACACCTTC. V usage is TRBV6-2 or TRBV6-3 and J usage is TRBJ1-2; 8 nucleotides match TRBD1. Germline loops: CDR1 MNHEY, CDR2 SVGEGT. Unmatched junction bases numbered 3, after V lost 5 bases and J lost 4 bases. The CDR3 totals 13 residues.

This clonotype came up many times. The rearrangement links TRBV29-1 to TRBJ2-7; the match to TRBD2 covers 11 bases. The J segment lost 7 bases and the V segment lost 5 bases, leaving 10 bases of the junction unmatched. This CDR3 region has 14 residues. Germline V gives CDR1 SQVTM, CDR2 ANQGSEA. This CDR3 reads CSVRLTSGASEQYF. Here the CDR3 DNA reads TGCAGCGTTCGTTTGACTAGCGGGGCCTCAGAGCAGTACTTC.

This clonotype was detected ten times or more. The rearrangement uses TRBV5-5 and TRBJ2-1; D is uncertain. This CDR3 region has 15 residues. CDR1 is SGHKS, CDR2 YYEKEE, per germline (reference sequence). Trimming cost V 2 bases and J 4 bases, with 13 bases left between them. The CDR3 sequence is CASSFHRIGYNEQFF. For the CDR3, the DNA is TGTGCCAGCAGCTTCCATAGAATTGGGTACAATGAGCAGTTCTTC.

This clonotype showed up many times. Mismatch with germline at one junction end may stem from a read error. The genes are TRBV2 and TRBJ2-7; 8 nucleotides match TRBD1. CDR3 length: 16 amino acids. Germline values: CDR1 SNHLY, CDR2 FYNNEI. CDR3 bases: TGTGCCAGCAGTGATCCCAGACAGGGGCCCGCTACAGAGCGGTACTTC. Translating gives CASSDPRQGPATERYF.

This clonotype was seen repeatedly, ten times or more. V and J are TRBV4-3 and TRBJ2-2; D may be TRBD1 (6 bases). V gave up 1 base and J gave up 7 bases, with 22 bases separating them. This CDR3 comprises 18 residues. Germline V gene data show CDR1 as LGHNA and CDR2 as YSLEER. The CDR3: CASSQALPYRVGGGELFF. CDR3 bases: TGCGCCAGCAGCCAAGCCCTCCCTTACAGGGTAGGAGGCGGGGAGCTGTTTTTT.

This clonotype showed up many times. The gene calls are TRBV11-3 and TRBJ1-1; D unresolved. Germline V lookup: CDR1 SGHNT, CDR2 YENEEA. Deletions cut 0 bases from V and 5 bases from J, with 7 bases between. The CDR3 spans 13 residues. Written as DNA, the CDR3 is TGTGCCAGCAGCTTAGAAGTTCGAACTGAAGCTTTCTTT. Translating it yields CASSLEVRTEAFF.

This clonotype has ten or more counts. The rearrangement joins TRBV27 to TRBJ2-1; D not resolved. Germline CDR1 and CDR2: MNHEY and SMNVEV (reference sequence). Deletions cut 6 bases from V and 5 bases from J, with 14 bases between. This CDR3 region has 14 residues. CDR3 bases: TGTGCCAGCAGCTCGGACCGTAGACACAATGAGCAGTTCTTC. Its protein product is CASSSDRRHNEQFF.

This clonotype has ten or more counts. This sequence joins TRBV25-1 and TRBJ2-1; unclear D gene. Trimming pared 4 bases from V and 4 bases from J, leaving 2 bases between. The CDR3 is 11 amino acids. CDR1 and CDR2 (germline): MGHDK, SYGVNS. The CDR3 coding sequence is TGTGCCAGCAGTGGTTACAATGAGCAGTTCTTC. Protein product: CASSGYNEQFF.

The chain combines TRBV7-9 with TRBJ2-2; 7 bases agree with TRBD2. The CDR3 has 15 amino acids. CDR1 and CDR2 from the germline V gene are SEHNR and FQNEAQ (reference sequence). The ends lost 0 bases at V and 6 bases at J; junction bases unmatched: 4. This CDR3 is CASSLAREYPGELFF. The DNA for the CDR3 is TGTGCCAGCAGCTTAGCGCGGGAGTACCCCGGGGAGCTGTTTTTT.